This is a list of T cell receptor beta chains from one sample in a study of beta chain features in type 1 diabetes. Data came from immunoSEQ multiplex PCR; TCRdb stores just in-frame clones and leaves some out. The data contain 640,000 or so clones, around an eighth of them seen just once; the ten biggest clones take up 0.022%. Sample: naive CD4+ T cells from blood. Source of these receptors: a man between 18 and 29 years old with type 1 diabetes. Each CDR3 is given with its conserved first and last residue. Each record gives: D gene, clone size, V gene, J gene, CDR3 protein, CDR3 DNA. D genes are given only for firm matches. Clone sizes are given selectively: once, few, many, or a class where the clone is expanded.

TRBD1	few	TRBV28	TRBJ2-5	CASSLYDREETQYF	TGTGCCAGCAGTTTATATGACAGGGAAGAGACCCAGTACTTC
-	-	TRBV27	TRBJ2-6	CASSLSATSTSGANVLTF	TGTGCCAGCAGTTTATCCGCGACATCTACGTCTGGGGCCAACGTCCTGACTTTC
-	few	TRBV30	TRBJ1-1	CAWSVQANTEAFF	TGTGCCTGGAGTGTACAGGCGAACACTGAAGCTTTCTTT
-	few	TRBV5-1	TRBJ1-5	CASSLGADGLSQPQHF	TGCGCCAGCAGCTTGGGTGCAGACGGGCTTAGTCAGCCCCAGCATTTT
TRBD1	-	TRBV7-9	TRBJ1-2	CASSFRDSYGYTF	TGTGCCAGCAGCTTTCGGGACAGCTATGGCTACACCTTC
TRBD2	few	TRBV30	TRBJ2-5	CAWSTGTSSRTQYF	TGTGCCTGGAGTACTGGGACTAGCAGCAGGACCCAGTACTTC
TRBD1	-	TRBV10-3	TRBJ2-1	CAIRTGTGPYNEQFF	TGTGCCATCAGGACCGGGACAGGGCCCTACAATGAGCAGTTCTTC
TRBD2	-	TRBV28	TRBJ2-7	CASSLSGLAYEQYF	TGTGCCAGCAGTCTCTCGGGACTAGCCTACGAGCAGTACTTC
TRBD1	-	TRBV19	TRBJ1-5	CASSGQGEQPQHF	TGTGCCAGTAGTGGACAGGGGGAGCAGCCCCAGCATTTT
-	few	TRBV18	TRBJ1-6	CASSPFGQEVNSPLHF	TGTGCCAGCTCACCGTTCGGGCAGGAGGTAAATTCACCCCTCCACTTT